These 18 T cell receptor beta chains came from one sample sequenced in a study of a mutant IDH1 vaccine in newly diagnosed glioma. Time point: baseline, week 1 (first vaccination visit). Sample treatment: pre-vaccination baseline after standard-of-care therapy. Profiling relied on immunoSEQ multiplex PCR, and the TCRdb table lists in-frame clones only, not all of them. The sample shows some 90,000 clones, roughly four fifths of them seen only once. Sequenced here: PBMCs, sampled from a glioma patient treated with radiotherapy, temozolomide or both. The receptors were sampled from a man aged 35 to 55 with glioma. Some clones in this sample may be carry-over from other donors' samples.

The gene calls are TRBV6-5 and TRBJ2-3; weak D call: TRBD2 (7 bases). Looked up from germline, CDR1 is MNHEY and CDR2 is SVGAGI. CDR3 length equals 14 residues. Between the trimmed V and J ends, which lost 0 bases and 6 bases, there was a span of 10 bases. This CDR3 is CASSYSGGRDTQYF. CDR3 sequence (DNA): TGTGCCAGCAGTTACTCCGGGGGGCGTGATACGCAGTATTTT.

CDR3 sequence: CASSEGWGSTGELFF. The CDR3 nucleotides are TGTGCCAGCAGTGAAGGTTGGGGATCCACCGGGGAGCTGTTTTTT. V and J are TRBV2 and TRBJ2-2; no reliable D call. The V end lost 1 base, the J end lost 4 bases, and 10 bases lay between the germline ends. The CDR3 consists of 15 residues. CDR1 and CDR2 from the germline V gene are SNHLY and FYNNEI.

There are many counts of this clone. The CDR3 is CSVGQGETTDTQYF. The CDR3 nucleotides are TGCAGCGTTGGACAGGGGGAGACCACAGATACGCAGTATTTT. J is TRBJ2-3 and V is TRBV29-1; TRBD1 aligns across 9 bases. V was clipped by 4 bases and J by 2 bases; unmatched bases: 4. Germline values: CDR1 SQVTM, CDR2 ANQGSEA. This CDR3 comprises 14 residues.

The rearrangement links TRBV5-1 to TRBJ2-7, with TRBD2 matching over 9 bases. Germline V gene sequence: CDR1 SGHRS, CDR2 YFSETQ. This CDR3 comprises 15 residues. V shed 5 bases, J shed 0 bases, and the junction held 6 bases outside the gene matches. CDR3: CASRSSGGSSYEQYF. The DNA for the CDR3 is TGCGCCAGCAGGTCCAGCGGGGGGAGCTCCTACGAGCAGTACTTC.

The chain carries TRBV29-1 and TRBJ2-7; TRBD1 is a possible D gene (8 bases). Per germline, CDR1 SQVTM and CDR2 ANQGSEA. V was shortened by 5 bases and J by 1 base, with 12 bases between the two germline ends. There are 13 residues in the CDR3. The CDR3 loop reads CSVQQGGSYEQYF. CDR3 nucleotides: TGCAGCGTTCAACAGGGGGGGTCCTACGAGCAGTACTTC.

This clone has more than one count but fewer than ten. This sequence joins TRBV5-1 and TRBJ1-1; D gene ambiguous. Per germline, CDR1 SGHRS and CDR2 YFSETQ. The CDR3 length is 12 residues. Between the trimmed V and J ends, which lost 2 bases and 3 bases, there was a span of 5 bases. This CDR3 reads CASSFRDTEAFF. CDR3 sequence (DNA): TGCGCCAGCAGCTTCCGGGACACTGAAGCTTTCTTT. The full variable domain, in which reference TRBV5-1 and TRBJ1-1 provide the parts outside the CDR3, is KAGVTQTPRYLIKTRGQQVTLSCSPISGHRSVSWYQQTPGQGLQFLFEYFSETQRNKGNFPGRFSGRQFSNSRSEMNVSTLELGDSALYLCASSFRDTEAFFGQGTRLTVV.

This clone was recorded once. The rearrangement joins TRBV29-1 to TRBJ2-7, with D possibly matching TRBD2 (7 bases). The ends were cut back, 6 bases at V and 0 bases at J, with 18 bases in the middle. Per germline, CDR1 SQVTM and CDR2 ANQGSEA. This CDR3 contains 15 residues. CDR3 coding DNA: TGCAGCGTCCGGAGGGGGGGCAGGGCCTCCTACGAGCAGTACTTC. Its protein is CSVRRGGRASYEQYF.

The V and J genes are TRBV2 and TRBJ2-7, with D maybe TRBD1 (6 bases). CDR3 size: 15 residues. Germline V gene lookup returns CDR1 SNHLY and CDR2 FYNNEI. The V and J ends lost 3 bases and 6 bases respectively, with 18 bases between them. CDR3 amino acids: CASSDPTGFHLEQYF. The DNA of the CDR3 is TGTGCCAGCAGTGACCCCACAGGGTTCCATCTCGAGCAGTACTTC.

This clone was detected only a few times. The chain combines TRBV10-3 with TRBJ1-1; D gene uncertain. The CDR3 extends over 13 amino acids. Germline loops: CDR1 ENHRY, CDR2 SYGVKD. Trimming pared 5 bases from V and 3 bases from J, leaving 10 bases between. The CDR3 reads CAISRTGDTEAFF. The CDR3 DNA follows: TGTGCCATCAGTAGGACCGGCGACACTGAAGCTTTCTTT.

This chain connects TRBV4-1 to TRBJ2-6, with D tentatively TRBD2 (5 bases). Per germline, CDR1 MGHRA and CDR2 YSYEKL. V was clipped by 3 bases and J by 2 bases, with 17 bases between them. The CDR3 loop spans 18 amino acids. The CDR3 spells CASSHPRGRFTGANVLTF. Written as DNA, the CDR3 is TGCGCCAGCAGCCACCCCCGGGGTAGATTCACTGGGGCCAACGTCCTGACTTTC.

The chain is built from TRBV6-1 and TRBJ2-3; 9 bases are shared with TRBD2. V shed 4 bases and J 4 bases; nucleotides not matched to a gene: 6. There are 15 residues in the CDR3. Germline assignment: CDR1 MNHNS and CDR2 SASEGT. DNA of the CDR3: TGTGCCAGCAGTGGGATAGCGGGGGTTGCAGATACGCAGTATTTT. Translation gives CASSGIAGVADTQYF.

The chain is built from TRBV14 and TRBJ1-1; no definite D call. The CDR3 extends over 16 amino acids. CDR1 SGHDN and CDR2 FVKESK come from the germline V gene. The V gene lost 8 bases and the J gene lost 4 bases, with 23 bases spanning the gap. CDR3 loop: CASQPAGKGWRTEAFF. The DNA for the CDR3 is TGTGCCAGCCAGCCGGCAGGTAAGGGATGGCGCACTGAAGCTTTCTTT.

The chain has TRBV6-6 and TRBJ1-1; weak D call: TRBD1 (6 bases). The CDR3 loop spans 14 amino acids. The germline V gene has CDR1 MNHNY and CDR2 SVGAGI (reference sequence). Trimming removed 4 bases at V and 7 bases at J, with 16 bases between. The CDR3: CASSLQGGKGEAFF. The CDR3 region has the DNA TGTGCCAGCAGTTTACAGGGAGGAAAGGGTGAAGCTTTCTTT.

The chain employs TRBV6-5 and TRBJ2-7; 7 bases line up with TRBD1. The J segment lost 0 bases and the V segment lost 4 bases, leaving 6 bases of the junction unmatched. This CDR3 comprises 15 residues. The germline V gene encodes CDR1 MNHEY and CDR2 SVGAGI. CDR3 sequence: CASSSLGQLSYEQYF. CDR3 sequence (DNA): TGTGCCAGCAGTTCCCTGGGACAGCTCTCCTACGAGCAGTACTTC.

The CDR3 nucleotides are TGTGCCAGCTCACCACCGACAGAGCAAGAGACCCAGTACTTC. Its translation: CASSPPTEQETQYF. The chain has TRBV18 and TRBJ2-5; weak D call: TRBD1 (5 bases). Per germline, CDR1 KGHSH and CDR2 LQKENI. This CDR3 has 14 residues. Trimming stripped 0 bases from V and 2 bases from J, with 7 bases between.

The DNA for the CDR3 is TGTGCCAGCAACAGGGACAGCCCTAACTATGGCTACACCTTC. This gives the protein CASNRDSPNYGYTF. The genes are TRBV2 and TRBJ1-2, with 7 bases aligning to TRBD1. Per the germline V gene, CDR1 is SNHLY and CDR2 is FYNNEI. This CDR3 is built from 14 residues. V shed 7 bases and J 0 bases; nucleotides not matched to a gene: 5. Full variable domain (remainder filled in from reference TRBV2 and TRBJ1-2): EPEVTQTPSHQVTQMGQEVILRCVPISNHLYFYWYRQILGQKVEFLVSFYNNEISEKSEIFDDQFSVERPDGSNFTLKIRSTKLEDSAMYFCASNRDSPNYGYTFGSGTRLTVV.

V and J are TRBV5-6 and TRBJ2-7; TRBD1 is a possible D gene (5 bases). The CDR3 is 15 amino acids. CDR1 SGHDT and CDR2 YYEEEE come from the germline V gene. V was shortened by 0 bases and J by 4 bases, with 14 bases between the two germline ends. The CDR3 coding sequence is TGTGCCAGCAGCTTGGGGGGCGCAGACTGGTACGAGCAGTACTTC. Its protein product is CASSLGGADWYEQYF.

The gene calls are TRBV2 and TRBJ1-2; D is perhaps TRBD1 (6 bases). The germline V gene encodes CDR1 SNHLY and CDR2 FYNNEI. This CDR3 has 14 amino acids. V lost 8 bases and J 4 bases, leaving 17 bases between the germline ends. The CDR3 loop is CASPGQPISYGYTF. The DNA for the CDR3 is TGTGCCAGCCCCGGACAGCCCATATCCTATGGCTACACCTTC.